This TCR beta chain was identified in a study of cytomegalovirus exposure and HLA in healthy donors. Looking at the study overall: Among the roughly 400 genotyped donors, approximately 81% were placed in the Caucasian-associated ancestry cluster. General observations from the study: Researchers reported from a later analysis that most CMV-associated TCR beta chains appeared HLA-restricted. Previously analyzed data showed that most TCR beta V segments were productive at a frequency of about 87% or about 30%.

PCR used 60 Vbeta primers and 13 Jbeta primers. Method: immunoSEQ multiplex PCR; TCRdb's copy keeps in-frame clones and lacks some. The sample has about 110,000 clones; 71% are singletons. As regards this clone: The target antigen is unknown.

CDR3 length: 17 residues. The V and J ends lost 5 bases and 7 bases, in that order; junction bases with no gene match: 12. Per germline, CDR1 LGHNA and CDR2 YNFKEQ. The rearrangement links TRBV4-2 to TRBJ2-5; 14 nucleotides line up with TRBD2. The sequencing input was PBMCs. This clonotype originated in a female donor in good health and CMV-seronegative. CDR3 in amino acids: CASSSSGTSGSWGTQYF. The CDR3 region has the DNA TGTGCCAGCAGCTCCTCCGGGACTAGCGGGAGCTGGGGGACCCAGTACTTC.